These T cell receptor beta chains were read from a single sample in a study of CD8 T cells in Susac syndrome. A single record per CDR3 protein comes from TCRdb applying MiXCR to the immunoSEQ multiplex PCR reads. The sample carries around 130,000 distinct CDR3 sequences, about 95% recorded once. The sample comprised CD4+ T cells from PBMCs. The receptors come from a human donor in good health. CDR3s include the opening cysteine and the closing phenylalanine or tryptophan. The order of the fields is V gene, clone size, J gene, D gene, CDR3 protein, CDR3 DNA. D genes are given only for firm matches. Clone size is stated in some rows and not others, as once, few, many or a class when expanded.

V: TRBV9; size: NA; J: TRBJ2-2; D: TRBD1; CDR3: CASSVASDRAGTGELFF; DNA: TGTGCCAGCAGCGTAGCATCGGACAGGGCAGGTACCGGGGAGCTGTTTTTT
V: TRBV2; size: once; J: TRBJ2-5; D: TRBD2; CDR3: CASSDRGGSETQYF; DNA: TGTGCCAGCAGTGATCGGGGGGGCAGCGAGACCCAGTACTTC
V: TRBV18; size: few; J: TRBJ2-5; D: NA; CDR3: CASSPRGETQYF; DNA: TGTGCCAGCTCACCACGCGGAGAGACCCAGTACTTC
V: TRBV12-3/TRBV12-4; size: NA; J: TRBJ2-5; D: TRBD2; CDR3: CASSRTSVWVGETQYF; DNA: TGTGCCAGCAGTAGGACTAGCGTATGGGTCGGGGAGACCCAGTACTTC
V: TRBV5-1; size: once; J: TRBJ2-7; D: NA; CDR3: CASSSPRGALGPHYEQYF; DNA: TGCGCCAGCAGCTCGCCCAGGGGTGCACTAGGGCCACACTACGAGCAGTACTTC
V: TRBV20-1; size: NA; J: TRBJ2-7; D: TRBD2; CDR3: CSASDGTSGSYEQYF; DNA: TGCAGTGCCAGCGACGGGACTAGCGGGAGCTACGAGCAGTACTTC
V: TRBV2; size: NA; J: TRBJ2-2; D: NA; CDR3: CASSELLVANTGELFF; DNA: TGTGCCAGCAGTGAATTACTGGTCGCGAACACCGGGGAGCTGTTTTTT
V: TRBV2; size: NA; J: TRBJ2-2; D: NA; CDR3: CASRTIRGRAGELFF; DNA: TGTGCCAGCAGGACCATTAGGGGGAGAGCCGGGGAGCTGTTTTTT
V: TRBV29-1; size: NA; J: TRBJ2-7; D: NA; CDR3: CSVAGTGRESSYEQYF; DNA: TGCAGCGTTGCAGGCACGGGGCGGGAAAGCTCCTACGAGCAGTACTTC
V: TRBV2; size: NA; J: TRBJ2-1; D: NA; CDR3: CASSEVGADYNEQFF; DNA: TGTGCCAGCAGTGAAGTCGGGGCCGATTACAATGAGCAGTTCTTC
V: TRBV29-1; size: NA; J: TRBJ1-1; D: NA; CDR3: CSAGGSNTEAFF; DNA: TGCAGCGCCGGTGGCAGCAACACTGAAGCTTTCTTT